The 5 T cell receptor beta chains below were found in one sample sequenced in a study of T cell changes during pregnancy in multiple sclerosis. TCRdb's table, derived via immunoSEQ multiplex PCR, lists solely in-frame clones and lacks some. This table has around 55,000 clones, 80% to 90% appearing once. The source material was CD4+ T cells from peripheral blood mononuclear cells, sampled in the first trimester of pregnancy. The origin of the receptors is a female donor with multiple sclerosis, enrolled in a pregnancy study.

The CDR3 DNA follows: TGTGCCAGCAGCCGGGGATACACTGAAGCTTTCTTT. Encoded protein: CASSRGYTEAFF. The chain links TRBV5-4 to TRBJ1-1; D is unclear. CDR1 is SGHNT and CDR2 is YYREEE in the germline V gene (reference sequence). The CDR3 runs 12 residues. Deletions cut 4 bases from V and 3 bases from J, with 7 bases between.

The V gene is TRBV7-2, the J gene TRBJ2-1; no firm D call. V was shortened by 1 base and J by 7 bases, with 5 bases between the two germline ends. There are 12 residues in the CDR3. Per germline, CDR1 SGHTA and CDR2 FQGNSA. In DNA form, the CDR3 reads TGTGCCAGCAGCTTAGACTGGAATGAGCAGTTCTTC. Amino acid sequence: CASSLDWNEQFF.

The gene calls are TRBV9 and TRBJ2-5; perhaps TRBD1 as D (6 bases). CDR1 and CDR2 (germline): SGDLS, YYNGEE. The CDR3 runs 14 residues. Trimming stripped 2 bases from V and 0 bases from J, with 8 bases between. The CDR3, as DNA: TGTGCCAGCAGCGTCGGACAGAACCAAGAGACCCAGTACTTC. This sequence encodes CASSVGQNQETQYF.

The chain combines TRBV5-4 with TRBJ1-4, with 8 bases that match TRBD1. The germline gives CDR1 SGHNT, CDR2 YYREEE (reference sequence). This CDR3 is built from 14 residues. After removal of 4 bases from V and 7 bases from J, the junction contained 6 bases not matched to a gene. DNA of the CDR3: TGTGCCAGCAGCGATCGACAGGGGTCTGAAAAACTGTTTTTT. Its protein product is CASSDRQGSEKLFF.

This clone was observed once. The chain links TRBV2 to TRBJ1-5; D ambiguous. The CDR3 runs 14 residues. V was clipped by 4 bases and J by 1 base, with 8 bases between them. Germline values: CDR1 SNHLY, CDR2 FYNNEI. As DNA, the CDR3 is TGTGCCAGCAGTGGCGTCGGGAGCAATCAGCCCCAGCATTTT. As protein: CASSGVGSNQPQHF.